These 3 T cell receptor beta chains were all obtained from the same sample, sequenced in a study of blood T cell repertoires in COVID-19. Libraries were prepared by immunoSEQ multiplex PCR; TCRdb keeps only in-frame clonotypes and omits some of them. The repertoire has approximately 300,000 clones, 90% of them found once; the top ten carry under 1.1%. Sequenced material: peripheral blood. Receptors originate from a woman between 40 and 55 years old with COVID-19, enrolled during active disease.

The chain uses TRBV2 and TRBJ2-1; perhaps TRBD2 as D (5 bases). V was shortened by 4 bases and J by 9 bases, with 10 bases between the two germline ends. There are 12 residues in the CDR3. The germline gives CDR1 SNHLY, CDR2 FYNNEI. The CDR3: CASSGLRVEQFF. CDR3 bases: TGTGCCAGCAGTGGTTTGAGGGTTGAGCAGTTCTTC.

This chain links TRBV28 with TRBJ2-7; 10 nucleotides line up with TRBD1. The V and J ends lost 2 bases and 4 bases, in that order; junction bases with no gene match: 8. From germline, CDR1 is MDHEN and CDR2 SYDVKM. The CDR3 length is 16 residues. CDR3 nucleotide sequence: TGTGCCAGCAGTTTACAGGGGGGACAGGGGAAGTACGAGCAGTACTTC. Amino acid sequence: CASSLQGGQGKYEQYF.

This rearrangement joins TRBV6-5 to TRBJ1-5; TRBD1 is a possible D gene (6 bases). V lost 5 bases to trimming and J lost 7 bases, with 18 bases between them. Germline V CDR1 and CDR2: MNHEY, SVGAGI. This CDR3 is 15 amino acids long. The DNA of the CDR3 is TGTGCCAGCAGTCCCCTCGGGGGGGCAGGGCAGCCCCAGCATTTT. Protein sequence: CASSPLGGAGQPQHF.